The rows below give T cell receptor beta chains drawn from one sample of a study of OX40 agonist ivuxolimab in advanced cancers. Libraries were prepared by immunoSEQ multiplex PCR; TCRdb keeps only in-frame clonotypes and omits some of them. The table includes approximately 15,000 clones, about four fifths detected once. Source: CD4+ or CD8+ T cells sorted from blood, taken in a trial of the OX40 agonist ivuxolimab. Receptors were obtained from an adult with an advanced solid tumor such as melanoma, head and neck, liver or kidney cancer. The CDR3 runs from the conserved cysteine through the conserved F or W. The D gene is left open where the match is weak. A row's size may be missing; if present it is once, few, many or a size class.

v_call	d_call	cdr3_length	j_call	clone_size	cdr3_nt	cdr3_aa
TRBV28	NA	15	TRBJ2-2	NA	TGTGCCAGCAGTTTGTACAGGGAAGGGACCGGGGAGCTGTTTTTT	CASSLYREGTGELFF
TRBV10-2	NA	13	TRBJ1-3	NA	TGCGCCAGCATGCAGGGATCTGGAAACACCATATATTTT	CASMQGSGNTIYF
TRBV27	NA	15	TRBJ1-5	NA	TGTGCCAGCAGTTTATGGGGGGATAGCAATCAGCCCCAGCATTTT	CASSLWGDSNQPQHF
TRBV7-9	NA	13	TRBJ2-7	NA	TGTGCCAGCAGCCCACCCCGGACCTACGAGCAGTACTTC	CASSPPRTYEQYF
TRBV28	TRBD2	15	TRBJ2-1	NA	TGTGCCAGCAGTTTGTTAGCGGGAGCATTGAATGAGCAGTTCTTC	CASSLLAGALNEQFF
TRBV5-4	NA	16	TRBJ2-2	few	TGTGCCAGCAGCCTCGGGACTCCGGGGGAGACCGGGGAGCTGTTTTTT	CASSLGTPGETGELFF
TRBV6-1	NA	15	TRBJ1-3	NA	TGTGCCAGCAGTGTCCCCAGGGGCTCTGGAAACACCATATATTTT	CASSVPRGSGNTIYF
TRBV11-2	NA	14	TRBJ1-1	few	TGTGCCAGCAGTCTGGGGACTACGAACACTGAAGCTTTCTTT	CASSLGTTNTEAFF
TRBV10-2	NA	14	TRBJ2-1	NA	TGCGCCAGCAGTCCGGGACTGAGCTACAATGAGCAGTTCTTC	CASSPGLSYNEQFF
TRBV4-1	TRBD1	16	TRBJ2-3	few	TGCGCCAGCAGCCAAGTGTCGACAGGGGTGGGAGATACGCAGTATTTT	CASSQVSTGVGDTQYF
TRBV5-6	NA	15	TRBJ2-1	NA	TGTGCCAGCAGCCTAGGGGGGGACCCCTCGGATCGACAGTTCTTC	CASSLGGDPSDRQFF
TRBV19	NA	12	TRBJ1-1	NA	TGTGCCAGTAGTTTTCAGAACACTGAAGCTTTCTTT	CASSFQNTEAFF
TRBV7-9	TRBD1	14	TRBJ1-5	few	TGTGCCAGCAGCATAACCGGGACAGCCACTCCCCAGCATTTT	CASSITGTATPQHF
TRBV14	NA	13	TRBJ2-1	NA	TGTGCCAGCAGCCAAGACACTAGCCATGAGCAGTTCTTC	CASSQDTSHEQFF
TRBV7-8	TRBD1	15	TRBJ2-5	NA	TGTGCCAGCAGCTTAGGTCAGGGGGCCCTGGAGACCCAGTACTTC	CASSLGQGALETQYF
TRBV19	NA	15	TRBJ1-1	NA	TGTGCCAGTAGTGACAGGTCCCGAGGGAGGGCTGAAGCTTTCTTT	CASSDRSRGRAEAFF
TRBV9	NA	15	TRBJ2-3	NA	TGTGCCAGCAGCCCCCAACTAGGGCCCACAGATACGCAGTATTTT	CASSPQLGPTDTQYF
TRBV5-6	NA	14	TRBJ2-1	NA	TGTGCCAGCAGCGAGGGACCGATCTACAATGAGCAGTTCTTC	CASSEGPIYNEQFF
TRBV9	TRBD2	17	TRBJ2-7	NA	TGTGCCAGCAGCGTAGGGGCGGGGCTAGCGGGAGACTACGAGCAGTACTTC	CASSVGAGLAGDYEQYF
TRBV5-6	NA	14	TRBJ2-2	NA	TGTGCCAGCAGCCCCGTCGGGCAGAGCGGGGAGCTGTTTTTT	CASSPVGQSGELFF
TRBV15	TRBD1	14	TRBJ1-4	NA	TGTGCCACCGCGGACAGGGGGGATGGTGAAAAACTGTTTTTT	CATADRGDGEKLFF
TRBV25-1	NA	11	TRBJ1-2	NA	TGTGCCAGCAGTGTAGGCTATGGCTACACCTTC	CASSVGYGYTF
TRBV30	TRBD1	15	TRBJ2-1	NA	TGTGCCTGGAGTCTTACCGGGACAGCTTACAATGAGCAGTTCTTC	CAWSLTGTAYNEQFF
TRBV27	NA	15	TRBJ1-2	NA	TGTGCCAGCAGTTTCTCCGAGGACAGAGCTAATGGCTACACCTTC	CASSFSEDRANGYTF